A single sample gave rise to the 21 T cell receptor beta chains below, sequenced in a study of OX40 agonist ivuxolimab in advanced cancers. Clones were read by immunoSEQ multiplex PCR, and TCRdb kept only the in-frame ones, dropping some. The profile shows 65,000 to 90,000 clones, under 95% of them singletons. Sequencing used CD4+ or CD8+ T cells sorted from blood, obtained in a trial of the OX40 agonist ivuxolimab. These receptors all come from an adult with an advanced solid tumor such as melanoma, head and neck, liver or kidney cancer.

The chain joins TRBV5-1 to TRBJ2-7; D possibly matches TRBD1 or TRBD2 (5 bases each). With 3 bases removed from V and 0 bases from J, the gap between germline ends came to 10 bases. The germline CDR1 and CDR2 sequences are SGHRS and YFSETQ. The CDR3 has 14 amino acids. The CDR3: CASSWDGSSYEQYF. The CDR3 DNA sequence: TGCGCCAGCAGCTGGGACGGATCCTCCTACGAGCAGTACTTC. Full variable domain (missing parts from reference TRBV5-1 and TRBJ2-7): KAGVTQTPRYLIKTRGQQVTLSCSPISGHRSVSWYQQTPGQGLQFLFEYFSETQRNKGNFPGRFSGRQFSNSRSEMNVSTLELGDSALYLCASSWDGSSYEQYFGPGTRLTVT.

The chain combines TRBV13 with TRBJ2-3, with TRBD2 as a possible D gene (5 bases). The length of the CDR3 is 15 residues. The V and J ends lost 4 bases and 4 bases respectively, with 15 bases between them. Germline CDR1 reads PRHDT; CDR2 reads FYEKMQ (reference sequence). DNA for the CDR3: TGTGCCAGCAGCTCGAATCCGGGGTCCGCAGATACGCAGTATTTT. Protein sequence: CASSSNPGSADTQYF.

This rearrangement joins TRBV6-1 to TRBJ1-5; D gene unclear. CDR3 length: 14 amino acids. CDR1 and CDR2 from the germline V gene are MNHNS and SASEGT. V lost 3 bases to trimming and J lost 0 bases, with 6 bases between them. The CDR3 region has the DNA TGTGCCAGCAGTGACGGACCTAGCAATCAGCCCCAGCATTTT. Protein: CASSDGPSNQPQHF.

The chain links TRBV5-1 to TRBJ2-7; 11 nucleotides match TRBD1. V was pared by 1 base and J by 4 bases, with 4 bases of the junction left unmatched. Germline CDR1 reads SGHRS; CDR2 reads YFSETQ. The CDR3 loop spans 15 amino acids. CDR3 in DNA: TGCGCCAGCAGCTTGACGGACAGGGGGCCGTACGAGCAGTACTTC. The encoded protein is CASSLTDRGPYEQYF. The full variable domain, its missing parts supplied by reference TRBV5-1 and TRBJ2-7, is KAGVTQTPRYLIKTRGQQVTLSCSPISGHRSVSWYQQTPGQGLQFLFEYFSETQRNKGNFPGRFSGRQFSNSRSEMNVSTLELGDSALYLCASSLTDRGPYEQYFGPGTRLTVT.

The chain has TRBV7-9 and TRBJ2-3; D ambiguous. Germline V gene lookup returns CDR1 SEHNR and CDR2 FQNEAQ (reference sequence). Trimming stripped 1 base from V and 2 bases from J, with 10 bases between. This CDR3 is built from 15 residues. The CDR3 spells CASSLDDIFTDTQYF. In nucleotides, the CDR3 is TGTGCCAGCAGCTTAGACGACATCTTCACAGATACGCAGTATTTT.

CDR3 sequence (DNA): TGTGCCAGCATAAAGTCGGTACGGGGGGACTACAATGAGCAGTTCTTC. Protein product: CASIKSVRGDYNEQFF. The chain joins TRBV11-2 to TRBJ2-1, with 7 bases fitting TRBD2. The ends lost 7 bases at V and 3 bases at J; junction bases unmatched: 12. CDR1 is SGHAT and CDR2 is FQNNGV in the germline V gene. This CDR3 comprises 16 residues.

V gene TRBV4-3 combines with J gene TRBJ2-7; tentatively, D is TRBD1 or TRBD2 (5 bases each). The CDR3 has 16 residues. CDR1 and CDR2 from the germline V gene are LGHNA and YSLEER. V was trimmed by 2 bases and J by 3 bases, leaving 17 bases between them. The CDR3 DNA follows: TGCGCCAGCAGCCAATCCTCCGGGACGGAAGTCTACGAGCAGTACTTC. This sequence encodes CASSQSSGTEVYEQYF.

This chain links TRBV6-1 with TRBJ1-4; 8 bases align to TRBD1. The CDR3 spans 15 residues. Looked up from germline, CDR1 is MNHNS and CDR2 is SASEGT. J was trimmed by 4 bases and V by 3 bases; bases with no gene match: 4. The CDR3, as DNA: TGTGCCAGCAGTGAGGGACAGGTTTTTAATGAAAAACTGTTTTTT. Its protein product is CASSEGQVFNEKLFF.

The J gene is TRBJ2-7, the V gene TRBV6-5; D not certain. Germline lookup yields CDR1 MNHEY and CDR2 SVGAGI. The CDR3 has 13 residues. V lost 2 bases to trimming and J lost 6 bases, with 11 bases between them. The CDR3 DNA reads as TGTGCCAGCAGTTACGTTCGCTTCTCCGAGCAGTACTTC. It codes for CASSYVRFSEQYF.

The chain carries TRBV5-1 and TRBJ2-1; D may be TRBD1 (6 bases). The germline gives CDR1 SGHRS, CDR2 YFSETQ. This CDR3 contains 15 residues. V was trimmed by 0 bases and J by 1 base, leaving 8 bases between them. The CDR3 region has the DNA TGCGCCAGCAGCTTGGACAGGGTATCCTACAATGAGCAGTTCTTC. Translated: CASSLDRVSYNEQFF.

A note on this clone: This same CDR3 is encoded by further DNA sequences in the sample. The gene calls are TRBV5-1 and TRBJ1-1; no firm D call. Germline CDR1 is SGHRS and CDR2 is YFSETQ. This CDR3 region has 13 residues. V shed 2 bases and J shed 1 base, with 6 bases lying between them. This chain's CDR3 is CASSLTGNTEAFF. The CDR3 bases are TGCGCCAGCAGCTTAACGGGGAACACTGAAGCTTTCTTT.

The chain couples TRBV11-2 to TRBJ2-7; TRBD1 aligns across 7 bases. The CDR3 extends over 13 amino acids. CDR1 SGHAT and CDR2 FQNNGV come from the germline V gene. The junction had 2 bases not matched to a gene; V was cut back by 4 bases and J by 2 bases. The DNA for the CDR3 is TGTGCCAGCAGCTACGGACAGGCCTACGAGCAGTACTTC. Its protein is CASSYGQAYEQYF.

The chain couples TRBV10-1 to TRBJ1-3; D unclear. From germline, CDR1 is WNHNN and CDR2 SYGVQD (reference sequence). V was pared by 2 bases and J by 0 bases, with 11 bases between. This CDR3 contains 16 residues. CDR3 residues: CASSESPVFSGNTIYF. In nucleotides, the CDR3 is TGCGCCAGCAGTGAGAGTCCAGTCTTCTCTGGAAACACCATATATTTT.

V is TRBV6-5 and J is TRBJ1-1, with D perhaps TRBD1 (5 bases). Trimming stripped 0 bases from V and 8 bases from J, with 10 bases between. This CDR3 has 13 amino acids. Germline V lookup: CDR1 MNHEY, CDR2 SVGAGI. CDR3 amino acids: CASSYSLTAEAFF. CDR3 nucleotides: TGTGCCAGCAGTTACTCGCTGACAGCGGAAGCTTTCTTT.

The genes are TRBV7-8 and TRBJ2-1; possibly TRBD1 or TRBD2 for D (6 bases each). Trimming removed 5 bases at V and 4 bases at J, with 18 bases between. Germline CDR1 is SGHVS and CDR2 is FQNEAQ. This CDR3 contains 16 residues. The CDR3, as DNA: TGTGCCAGCAGCCCGACGTGGGGGGCGGGTTACAATGAGCAGTTCTTC. Its translation is CASSPTWGAGYNEQFF.

The genes are TRBV30 and TRBJ2-7; D possibly matches TRBD1 or TRBD2 (5 bases each). Trimming took off 2 bases at V and 4 bases at J, with 15 bases between the two ends. The CDR3 is 14 amino acids. Germline V gene sequence: CDR1 GTSNPN, CDR2 SVGIG (reference sequence). Here the CDR3 DNA reads TGTGCCTGGAGTCCTCCCGGGACCGGATACGAGCAGTACTTC. Amino acids: CAWSPPGTGYEQYF.

The rearrangement joins TRBV9 to TRBJ2-2, with 9 positions matching TRBD2. Trimming cost V 0 bases and J 5 bases; bases outside gene matches: 8. Per germline, CDR1 SGDLS and CDR2 YYNGEE. The CDR3 spans 17 residues. The CDR3 DNA is TGTGCCAGCAGCGTAGAGGGGCTAGCGGGGAAAACCGGGGAGCTGTTTTTT. Its protein is CASSVEGLAGKTGELFF.

The chain combines TRBV7-8 with TRBJ2-5, with D unresolved. The length of the CDR3 is 15 residues. V was pared by 6 bases and J by 0 bases, with 14 bases between. CDR1 is SGHVS and CDR2 is FQNEAQ in the germline V gene. In DNA, the CDR3 is TGTGCCAGCAGAAGGACGGTTGGCCACCAAGAGACCCAGTACTTC. Its protein is CASRRTVGHQETQYF.

V and J are TRBV29-1 and TRBJ1-1; no reliable D call. Looked up from germline, CDR1 is SQVTM and CDR2 is ANQGSEA. V was pared by 6 bases and J by 10 bases, with 15 bases between. This CDR3 has 11 residues. CDR3 residues: CSVPGPVGAFF. The CDR3, as DNA: TGCAGCGTACCTGGGCCAGTTGGAGCTTTCTTT. Complete variable domain (other parts from reference TRBV29-1 and TRBJ1-1): SAVISQKPSRDICQRGTSLTIQCQVDSQVTMMFWYRQQPGQSLTLIATANQGSEATYESGFVIDKFPISRPNLTFSTLTVSNMSPEDSSIYLCSVPGPVGAFFGQGTRLTVV.

The rearrangement uses TRBV7-3 and TRBJ2-3; the match to TRBD2 covers 12 bases. CDR3 length: 17 amino acids. Germline V gene sequence: CDR1 SGHTA, CDR2 FQGTGA. With V trimmed by 5 bases and J by 0 bases, 6 bases remained unmatched. The CDR3 here is CASSPLTSGGSTDTQYF. Here the CDR3 DNA reads TGTGCCAGCAGCCCATTGACTAGCGGGGGAAGCACAGATACGCAGTATTTT. The full variable domain, rest sourced from reference TRBV7-3 and TRBJ2-3, is GAGVSQTPSNKVTEKGKYVELRCDPISGHTALYWYRQSLGQGPEFLIYFQGTGAADDSGLPNDRFFAVRPEGSVSTLKIQRTERGDSAVYLCASSPLTSGGSTDTQYFGPGTRLTVL.

The chain employs TRBV9 and TRBJ2-1; 9 bases match TRBD2. V lost 4 bases and J lost 3; bases outside the gene matches: 14. Germline V gives CDR1 SGDLS, CDR2 YYNGEE. The CDR3 consists of 18 residues. The CDR3: CASSHTNLAGADYNEQFF. CDR3 coding DNA: TGTGCCAGCAGCCATACTAACTTAGCGGGGGCCGACTACAATGAGCAGTTCTTC.